This passage covers 26 T cell receptor beta chains from one sample sequenced in a study of T-cell reconstitution after alpha-beta-depleted transplantation in children. Unique molecular identifiers were incorporated into the prepared TCRbeta library. TCRdb fed the PCR reads into MiXCR, producing one record per CDR3 protein. The sample lists over 400,000 distinct CDR3 sequences, around two fifths occurring once. The source material was PBMCs, sampled before TCRalphabeta/CD19-depleted stem cell transplant. The receptors here all came from a girl aged 2 to 10 with aplastic anemia, due to receive a stem cell transplant.

There are many counts of this clonotype. The chain combines TRBV12-3 or TRBV12-4 with TRBJ1-2; 8 bases agree with TRBD1. The length of the CDR3 is 15 residues. V was pared by 3 bases and J by 2 bases, with 5 bases of the junction left unmatched. CDR3 DNA sequence: TGTGCCAGCAGTTTCTCAGGGGGCGCAAACTATGGCTACACCTTC. The encoded protein is CASSFSGGANYGYTF.

The rearrangement joins TRBV11-1 to TRBJ2-1, with a possible D match to TRBD2 (6 bases). CDR3 length: 15 residues. CDR1 is SGHAT, CDR2 FQDESV, per germline (reference sequence). V gave up 4 bases and J gave up 3 bases, with 13 bases separating them. CDR3 sequence reads: CASSSPTGLYNEQFF. Written as DNA, the CDR3 is TGTGCCAGCAGCTCCCCGACGGGACTCTACAATGAGCAGTTCTTC.

In this sample, this clonotype turned up many times. The V call is TRBV20-1, the J call TRBJ2-3, with D unresolved. The CDR3 is 14 amino acids. Germline CDR1 is DFQATT and CDR2 is SNEGSKA (reference sequence). V was trimmed by 0 bases and J by 2 bases, leaving 9 bases between them. The CDR3 bases are TGCAGTGCTAGAGAGGCGAGTCCCACAGATACGCAGTATTTT. Protein product: CSAREASPTDTQYF.

The V call is TRBV10-2, the J call TRBJ2-2; 10 bases agree with TRBD2. Germline CDR1 is WSHSY and CDR2 is SAAADI. Germline trimming cut 6 bases from V and 4 bases from J; bases unmatched to any gene: 20. The CDR3 runs 20 residues. DNA for the CDR3: TGCGCCAGCAGCAATCCGACCATGGAGCGGGGGGGCTCGAGCACCGGGGAGCTGTTTTTT. Translation: CASSNPTMERGGSSTGELFF.

This clonotype has just a few counts. CDR3 loop: CATSRGGASYNEQFF. CDR3 nucleotide sequence: TGTGCCACCAGCAGAGGGGGGGCCTCCTACAATGAGCAGTTCTTC. The chain joins TRBV15 to TRBJ2-1; D could derive from TRBD1 or TRBD2 (6 bases each). The V end lost 1 base, the J end lost 0 bases, and 7 bases lay between the germline ends. The germline V gene encodes CDR1 LNHNV and CDR2 YYDKDF (reference sequence). CDR3 length equals 15 residues.

The gene calls are TRBV28 and TRBJ2-1; no reliable D call. The germline CDR1 and CDR2 sequences are MDHEN and SYDVKM. There are 13 residues in the CDR3. V lost 6 bases to trimming and J lost 3 bases, with 9 bases between them. The CDR3 sequence: CASRPPLYNEQFF. CDR3 sequence (DNA): TGTGCCAGCAGGCCCCCCCTCTACAATGAGCAGTTCTTC.

J is TRBJ2-5 and V is TRBV27; no reliable D call. Germline V gene lookup returns CDR1 MNHEY and CDR2 SMNVEV (reference sequence). V was pared by 6 bases and J by 2 bases, with 19 bases between. This CDR3 is built from 16 residues. This CDR3 is CASSLVGPIRQETQYF. CDR3 DNA sequence: TGTGCCAGCAGCCTAGTAGGACCGATCAGACAAGAGACCCAGTACTTC.

This clonotype was seen only a few times. The chain combines TRBV3-1 with TRBJ2-3; the match to TRBD2 covers 9 bases. V shed 0 bases, J shed 4 bases, and the junction held 5 bases outside the gene matches. Germline CDR1 is LGHDT and CDR2 is YNNKEL (reference sequence). This CDR3 is built from 16 residues. The CDR3 region has the DNA TGTGCCAGCAGCCAAGATGGGGCTAGCGGGGCAGATACGCAGTATTTT. Residues: CASSQDGASGADTQYF.

This clonotype has more than one count but fewer than ten. The CDR3 DNA follows: TGCAGTGGTAGGGTCCCAAACTATGGCTACACCTTC. The encoded protein is CSGRVPNYGYTF. The gene calls are TRBV20-1 and TRBJ1-2; D uncertain. CDR3 size: 12 residues. CDR1 and CDR2 from the germline V gene are DFQATT and SNEGSKA (reference sequence). Trimming removed 7 bases at V and 2 bases at J, with 11 bases between.

This chain links TRBV10-3 with TRBJ2-7, with 13 nucleotides matching TRBD2. CDR1 is ENHRY, CDR2 SYGVKD, per germline. CDR3 length equals 15 residues. V was clipped by 2 bases and J by 2 bases; unmatched bases: 0. The CDR3 DNA reads TGTGCCATCAGTGAGGGACTAGCGGGAGCCTACGAGCAGTACTTC. Translated: CAISEGLAGAYEQYF.

A few counts support this clonotype. The chain combines TRBV20-1 with TRBJ2-3; no clear D. CDR1 is DFQATT and CDR2 is SNEGSKA in the germline V gene (reference sequence). Trimming took 6 bases from V and 6 from J, leaving 25 bases between them. The CDR3 has 16 amino acids. CDR3 loop: CSADWGRGPALDTQYF. The CDR3 nucleotides read TGCAGTGCCGATTGGGGTCGTGGTCCGGCATTGGATACGCAGTATTTT.

The V gene is TRBV24-1, the J gene TRBJ2-3; tentatively, D is TRBD2 (5 bases). V gave up 6 bases and J gave up 4 bases, with 10 bases separating them. This CDR3 region has 13 residues. The germline gives CDR1 KGHDR, CDR2 SFDVKD. The CDR3 spells CATSQRTADTQYF. CDR3 bases: TGTGCCACCAGTCAGCGGACGGCAGATACGCAGTATTTT.

There are many counts of this clonotype. V is TRBV20-1 and J is TRBJ2-7; 12 bases match TRBD2. J was trimmed by 4 bases and V by 0 bases; bases with no gene match: 4. This CDR3 region has 15 residues. Germline CDR1 DFQATT, CDR2 SNEGSKA (reference sequence). CDR3 protein: CSARDTLAGGYEQYF. In nucleotides, the CDR3 is TGCAGTGCTAGAGATACTCTAGCGGGAGGGTACGAGCAGTACTTC.

This clonotype has a count of ten or more. At one end the junction does not follow the germline gene, possibly because of a read error. The chain joins TRBV7-7 to TRBJ2-5; 9 bases are shared with TRBD2. Germline lookup yields CDR1 SSHAT and CDR2 FNYEAQ (reference sequence). The CDR3 has 16 residues. The CDR3 loop is CASSEGSGRTLETQYF. For the CDR3, the DNA is TGTGCTAGCAGCGAGGGTAGCGGGAGAACGTTGGAGACCCAGTACTTC.

The J gene is TRBJ1-1, the V gene TRBV6-1; D perhaps matches TRBD1 (6 bases). The length of the CDR3 is 15 residues. Germline CDR1 MNHNS, CDR2 SASEGT. V shed 7 bases and J shed 6 bases, with 21 bases lying between them. This CDR3 is CASTQGWPDPPEAFF. In DNA, the CDR3 is TGTGCCAGCACTCAGGGGTGGCCGGACCCTCCTGAAGCTTTCTTT.

This clonotype was observed at least ten times. This chain links TRBV5-1 with TRBJ2-1, with 8 positions matching TRBD1. The germline CDR1 and CDR2 sequences are SGHRS and YFSETQ. Trimming removed 0 bases from V and 6 bases from J; junction bases left unmatched: 2. The CDR3 extends over 14 amino acids. CDR3 protein: CASSLADRGNEQFF. CDR3 nucleotide sequence: TGCGCCAGCAGCTTGGCCGACAGGGGCAATGAGCAGTTCTTC. Full variable domain (rest looked up from reference TRBV5-1 and TRBJ2-1): KAGVTQTPRYLIKTRGQQVTLSCSPISGHRSVSWYQQTPGQGLQFLFEYFSETQRNKGNFPGRFSGRQFSNSRSEMNVSTLELGDSALYLCASSLADRGNEQFFGPGTRLTVL.

This clonotype was counted a few times. The chain uses TRBV7-9 and TRBJ2-7; D gene ambiguous. This CDR3 region has 14 residues. Germline V gene sequence: CDR1 SEHNR, CDR2 FQNEAQ (reference sequence). The V end lost 0 bases, the J end lost 4 bases, and 10 bases lay between the germline ends. CDR3: CASSLATSAYEQYF. Here the CDR3 DNA reads TGTGCCAGCAGCTTAGCAACCTCCGCGTACGAGCAGTACTTC.

The chain recombines TRBV20-1 with TRBJ2-3; D perhaps matches TRBD2 (6 bases). From germline, CDR1 is DFQATT and CDR2 SNEGSKA (reference sequence). This CDR3 contains 13 residues. Trimming took off 7 bases at V and 3 bases at J, with 14 bases between the two ends. The CDR3 region is CSEDYFRTDTQYF. The CDR3 DNA reads as TGCAGTGAGGACTACTTTCGGACAGATACGCAGTATTTT.

This clonotype was counted between two and nine times. The rearrangement joins TRBV4-1 to TRBJ2-1, with D possibly being TRBD1 (5 bases). The CDR3 sequence is 16 residues long. Germline-derived CDR1 and CDR2 are MGHRA and YSYEKL. V was trimmed by 4 bases and J by 1 base, leaving 14 bases between them. The CDR3 sequence is CASSPAGLGSYNEQFF. The DNA of the CDR3 is TGCGCCAGCAGCCCTGCAGGGTTAGGGTCCTACAATGAGCAGTTCTTC.

The V call is TRBV3-1, the J call TRBJ1-1; D perhaps matches TRBD1 (6 bases). This CDR3 spans 13 amino acids. V was pared by 3 bases and J by 3 bases, with 8 bases between. Looked up from germline, CDR1 is LGHDT and CDR2 is YNNKEL (reference sequence). CDR3 sequence (DNA): TGTGCCAGCAGCCAGGACAGTGACACTGAAGCTTTCTTT. Residues: CASSQDSDTEAFF.

This rearrangement joins TRBV20-1 to TRBJ2-7; 9 nucleotides match TRBD1. V was clipped by 3 bases and J by 6 bases; unmatched bases: 12. CDR3 size: 15 residues. Germline values: CDR1 DFQATT, CDR2 SNEGSKA (reference sequence). This CDR3 is CSARAGGQGVLEQYF. The CDR3 DNA is TGCAGTGCTAGGGCCGGGGGACAGGGTGTCCTCGAGCAGTACTTC.

This rearrangement joins TRBV18 to TRBJ2-3; D may match TRBD1 or TRBD2 (5 bases each). V dropped 4 bases and J dropped 6 bases, with 11 bases sitting between them. Germline CDR1 and CDR2: KGHSH and LQKENI. This CDR3 region has 13 residues. Here the CDR3 reads CASSLGPHDTQYF. Here the CDR3 DNA reads TGTGCCAGCTCACTGGGACCCCACGATACGCAGTATTTT.

This chain connects TRBV20-1 to TRBJ2-5; D gene ambiguous. This CDR3 has 12 amino acids. V lost 7 bases and J 3 bases, leaving 12 bases between the germline ends. Per the germline V gene, CDR1 is DFQATT and CDR2 is SNEGSKA (reference sequence). CDR3 loop: CSGRGDEETQYF. The CDR3 DNA sequence: TGCAGTGGGAGAGGAGATGAAGAGACCCAGTACTTC.

This clonotype has at least ten counts. CDR3 loop: CASSLFLAGVGNEQFF. DNA for the CDR3: TGTGCCAGCAGCCTTTTCTTAGCGGGAGTAGGCAATGAGCAGTTCTTC. The chain carries TRBV7-9 and TRBJ2-1, with 9 nucleotides matching TRBD2. V lost 5 bases and J lost 6; bases outside the gene matches: 11. The CDR3 has 16 residues. The germline CDR1 and CDR2 sequences are SEHNR and FQNEAQ (reference sequence). Using reference TRBV7-9 and TRBJ2-1 for the parts outside the CDR3, the full variable domain is DTGVSQNPRHKITKRGQNVTFRCDPISEHNRLYWYRQTLGQGPEFLTYFQNEAQLEKSRLLSDRFSAERPKGSFSTLEIQRTEQGDSAMYLCASSLFLAGVGNEQFFGPGTRLTVL.

In this sample, this clonotype turned up a few times. The V call is TRBV12-3 or TRBV12-4, the J call TRBJ1-5, with a tentative D call TRBD1 (6 bases). This CDR3 is built from 15 residues. Trimming took off 3 bases at V and 3 bases at J, with 12 bases between the two ends. The CDR3 DNA reads TGTGCCAGCAGTTTTACAAGGGGGGCCAATCAGCCCCAGCATTTT. Protein product: CASSFTRGANQPQHF.

V and J are TRBV5-5 and TRBJ2-3; no firm D call. V was shortened by 3 bases and J by 7 bases, with 18 bases between the two germline ends. The CDR3 runs 15 residues. CDR1 and CDR2 from the germline V gene are SGHKS and YYEKEE (reference sequence). The CDR3 DNA is TGTGCCAGCAGCTCAGTCCCGGGCCAAAGAAATACGCAGTATTTT. It translates to CASSSVPGQRNTQYF.